Shown below are 4 T cell receptor beta chains from a single sample sequenced in a study of blood T cell repertoires in COVID-19. Repertoires were generated with immunoSEQ multiplex PCR, while TCRdb's copy carries only in-frame clones and drops some. Of a few hundred thousand clones listed, over 70% are singletons. Sequenced sample: peripheral blood. The source of these receptors is a woman aged 70 to 79 with COVID-19, enrolled during active disease.

J is TRBJ2-1 and V is TRBV15; 7 bases map to TRBD1. Per the germline V gene, CDR1 is LNHNV and CDR2 is YYDKDF (reference sequence). CDR3 size: 16 residues. V dropped 0 bases and J dropped 4; count of bases not matched to a gene: 6. The CDR3 protein is CATSRDRGTDYNEQFF. In nucleotides, the CDR3 is TGTGCCACCAGCAGAGATAGAGGGACAGATTACAATGAGCAGTTCTTC. Using reference TRBV15 and TRBJ2-1 for the parts outside the CDR3, the full variable domain is DAMVIQNPRYQVTQFGKPVTLSCSQTLNHNVMYWYQQKSSQAPKLLFHYYDKDFNNEADTPDNFQSRRPNTSFCFLDIRSPGLGDTAMYLCATSRDRGTDYNEQFFGPGTRLTVL.

This clone was seen a single time. This chain connects TRBV4-1 to TRBJ2-1; a possible D gene is TRBD1 (6 bases). This CDR3 contains 15 residues. V was clipped by 0 bases and J by 8 bases, with 14 bases between them. Germline V gene sequence: CDR1 MGHRA, CDR2 YSYEKL. CDR3 coding DNA: TGCGCCAGCAGCCAAGACAGGGGCCCGATTTATGAGCAGTTCTTC. This codes for CASSQDRGPIYEQFF.

The rearrangement joins TRBV6-6 to TRBJ2-3, with 10 bases fitting TRBD2. V trimming: 8 bases; J trimming: 6 bases; junction bases outside the gene matches: 5. CDR3 length equals 13 residues. Germline assignment: CDR1 MNHNY and CDR2 SVGAGI (reference sequence). For the CDR3, the DNA is TGTGCCAGCTGGCTAGCGGGAGTGGATACGCAGTATTTT. This encodes CASWLAGVDTQYF.

The chain employs TRBV10-3 and TRBJ2-2, with 7 bases matching TRBD1. The length of the CDR3 is 14 residues. V was clipped by 5 bases and J by 1 base; unmatched bases: 1. CDR1 and CDR2 (germline): ENHRY, SYGVKD. CDR3 in DNA: TGTGCCATCAGTCGACAGGGGAACACCGGGGAGCTGTTTTTT. It is translated as CAISRQGNTGELFF.